One T cell receptor (beta chain) is described in this entry. Its antigen is currently unknown. Assay: immunoSEQ multiplex PCR; the TCRdb copy retains only in-frame clones and omits some. The repertoire holds approximately 60,000 clones, with roughly 94% as singletons. The entry originates in a study of cytomegalovirus exposure and HLA in healthy donors. Germline V gene data show CDR1 as SGHTA and CDR2 as FQGTGA. J was trimmed by 3 bases and V by 5 bases; bases with no gene match: 14. There are 17 residues in the CDR3. Overall study results and limits: Diagnosis of cytomegalovirus status made by the classifier reportedly showed high specificity and sensitivity. The authors enumerated roughly 180 TCR beta chains as linked to cytomegalovirus. The dataset shows that most TCR sequences were rare, while some public TCRs occurred in many donors.

From the 120-subject validation cohort, which was separate from the approximately 720-subject first cohort, the donors were drawn. The TCR was taken from a woman aged 18 to 35 in good health and CMV-seropositive. The sample was PBMCs. V usage is TRBV7-3 and J usage is TRBJ2-7; 9 nucleotides line up with TRBD1. The CDR3 DNA reads TGTGCCAGCAGCCCCAAGGGGACAGGGAAATCTTACTACGAGCAGTACTTC. It codes for CASSPKGTGKSYYEQYF.